The entry below gives a single T cell receptor (beta chain) sequence along with its context. Study processing details: Reference gene primer amplification gave nucleated cell count estimates. Clones were read by immunoSEQ multiplex PCR, and TCRdb kept only the in-frame ones, dropping some. The V and J calls and clone size come from that table; D and trimming were worked out from the DNA. The profile shows 250,000 to 300,000 clones, roughly 91% of them singletons. Cohorts were assigned according to the clinical history that participants reported. This sample was included in a study of blood T cell repertoires in COVID-19. Study-wide context: Resolution of symptoms, clearance, or two negative PCRs was present in recovered Cohort 3 donors.

Germline assignment: CDR1 SGHTA and CDR2 FQGNSA. V shed 2 bases, J shed 4 bases, and the junction held 12 bases outside the gene matches. The CDR3 consists of 17 residues. Sequences were obtained from PBMCs or T cells enriched from blood (not recorded which). This TCR came from an older woman in a cohort exposed to, infected with or recovered from COVID-19 (not recorded which). V is TRBV7-2 and J is TRBJ2-3; 7 positions agree with TRBD2. The chain's CDR3 is CASSLSAHTSAPDTQYF. The CDR3 nucleotides read TGTGCCAGCAGCTTAAGTGCCCACACTAGCGCCCCAGATACGCAGTATTTT.